This TCR beta chain was found in a study of cytomegalovirus exposure and HLA in healthy donors. The PCR employed 60 Vbeta primers together with 13 Jbeta primers. Data came from immunoSEQ multiplex PCR; TCRdb stores just in-frame clones and leaves some out. This table holds approximately 110,000 clones, roughly 81% found once. Germline V gene lookup returns CDR1 SGHTA and CDR2 FQGNSA. This CDR3 has 15 residues. Unmatched junction bases numbered 5, after V lost 5 bases and J lost 3 bases. The sequencing sample was made of PBMCs. The chain is built from TRBV7-2 and TRBJ2-7; TRBD2 matches at 12 bases. This receptor was obtained from a woman in her thirties in good health and CMV-seronegative. For the CDR3, the DNA is TGTGCCAGCAGCCCGTGGACTAGCGGGATCTACGAGCAGTACTTC. Its protein product is CASSPWTSGIYEQYF.